Following are 8 T cell receptor beta chains from one sample sequenced in a study of shared clonotypes between healthy human individuals. Repertoires were generated with immunoSEQ multiplex PCR, while TCRdb's copy carries only in-frame clones and drops some. The data show around 980,000 clones, roughly 74% seen once. The material sequenced was memory CD4+ T cells from PBMCs. Subset meaning: CD45RA-negative fraction. The receptors come from a man between 18 and 35 years old in good health. Some clones in this sample may be carry-over from other donors' samples.

The chain is built from TRBV19 and TRBJ1-2, with D possibly matching TRBD1 (5 bases). There are 17 residues in the CDR3. The V and J ends lost 3 bases and 4 bases respectively, with 21 bases between them. Germline lookup yields CDR1 LNHDA and CDR2 SQIVND (reference sequence). CDR3 DNA sequence: TGTGCCAGTAGTATTAGCCCACCGGGGCGGACCTTCTATGGCTACACCTTC. This translates into CASSISPPGRTFYGYTF.

The chain is built from TRBV19 and TRBJ1-5, with 8 nucleotides matching TRBD1. This CDR3 contains 14 residues. Germline V gene lookup returns CDR1 LNHDA and CDR2 SQIVND (reference sequence). Unmatched junction bases numbered 6, after V lost 5 bases and J lost 6 bases. CDR3: CASSAQGAGQPQHF. DNA of the CDR3: TGTGCCAGTAGTGCCCAGGGGGCAGGTCAGCCCCAGCATTTT.

This clone was observed a few times. J is TRBJ1-1 and V is TRBV28; 8 nucleotides align to TRBD1. Germline loops: CDR1 MDHEN, CDR2 SYDVKM. This CDR3 spans 14 amino acids. V dropped 4 bases and J dropped 6; count of bases not matched to a gene: 7. CDR3 region: CASSSPGGVSEAFF. The DNA of the CDR3 is TGTGCCAGCAGTTCTCCAGGGGGCGTCTCTGAAGCTTTCTTT.

A note on this clone: This same CDR3 is encoded by further DNA sequences in the sample. CDR3 sequence (DNA): TGTGCCAGCAGCCCACAGGGGGCGCGCACTGAAGCTTTCTTT. Encoded protein: CASSPQGARTEAFF. The chain employs TRBV2 and TRBJ1-1; 9 nucleotides line up with TRBD1. The CDR3 has 14 residues. The junction had 6 bases not matched to a gene; V was cut back by 6 bases and J by 4 bases. Germline CDR1 SNHLY, CDR2 FYNNEI. The entire variable domain, with the rest obtained from reference TRBV2 and TRBJ1-1, is as follows: EPEVTQTPSHQVTQMGQEVILRCVPISNHLYFYWYRQILGQKVEFLVSFYNNEISEKSEIFDDQFSVERPDGSNFTLKIRSTKLEDSAMYFCASSPQGARTEAFFGQGTRLTVV.

This clone came up once. It may be a read error: a sequence one base away is much more abundant. This CDR3 is also generated by other DNA sequences in the sample. The chain employs TRBV11-3 and TRBJ1-1; D remains unclear. The germline V gene encodes CDR1 SGHNT and CDR2 YENEEA. With 2 bases removed from V and 3 bases from J, the gap between germline ends came to 7 bases. The CDR3 covers 13 residues. The CDR3 sequence: CASSLRGYTEAFF. The DNA for the CDR3 is TGTGCCAGCAGCTTACGCGGGTACACTGAAGCTTTCTTT. The variable domain in full, completed from reference TRBV11-3 and TRBJ1-1, reads EAGVVQSPRYKIIEKKQPVAFWCNPISGHNTLYWYLQNLGQGPELLIRYENEEAVDDSQLPKDRFSAERLKGVDSTLKIQPAELGDSAVYLCASSLRGYTEAFFGQGTRLTVV.

About this clone itself: The sample holds other DNA sequences that translate to the same CDR3. CDR3 region: CASSYSSYEQYF. CDR3 sequence (DNA): TGTGCCAGCAGTTACTCCTCCTACGAGCAGTACTTC. The J gene is TRBJ2-7, the V gene TRBV6-6; D gene ambiguous. The CDR3 covers 12 residues. CDR1 and CDR2 from the germline V gene are MNHNY and SVGAGI (reference sequence). The ends were cut back, 0 bases at V and 0 bases at J, with 0 bases in the middle.

A note on this clone: Other nucleotide sequences in the sample specify the same CDR3. V usage is TRBV28 and J usage is TRBJ1-3, with D possibly being TRBD1 (5 bases). The CDR3 totals 14 residues. The ends were cut back, 4 bases at V and 0 bases at J, with 7 bases in the middle. Per germline, CDR1 MDHEN and CDR2 SYDVKM. In DNA, the CDR3 is TGTGCCAGCAGTTCGACAGTCTCTGGAAACACCATATATTTT. Translation: CASSSTVSGNTIYF.

The CDR3 DNA reads TGTGCCACCAGCCCTCGGCAGACCGCCTACGAGCAGTACTTC. Translating it yields CATSPRQTAYEQYF. The chain recombines TRBV15 with TRBJ2-7, with D hard to call. CDR3 length: 14 residues. Germline CDR1 reads LNHNV; CDR2 reads YYDKDF (reference sequence). The V and J ends lost 5 bases and 2 bases respectively, with 13 bases between them.